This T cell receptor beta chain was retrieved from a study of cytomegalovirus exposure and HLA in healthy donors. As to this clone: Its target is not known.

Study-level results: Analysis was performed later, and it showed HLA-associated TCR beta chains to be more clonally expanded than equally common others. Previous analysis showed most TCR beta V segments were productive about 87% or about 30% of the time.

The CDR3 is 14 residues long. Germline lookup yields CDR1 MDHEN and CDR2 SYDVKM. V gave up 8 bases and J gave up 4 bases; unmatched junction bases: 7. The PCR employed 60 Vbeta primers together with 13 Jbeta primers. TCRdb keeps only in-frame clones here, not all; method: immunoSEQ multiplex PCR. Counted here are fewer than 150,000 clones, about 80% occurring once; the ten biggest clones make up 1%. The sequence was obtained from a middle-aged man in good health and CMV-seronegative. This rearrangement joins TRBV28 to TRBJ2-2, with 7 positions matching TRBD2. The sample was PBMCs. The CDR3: CASLVGGGTGELFF. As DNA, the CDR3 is TGTGCCAGCCTGGTGGGGGGGGGCACCGGGGAGCTGTTTTTT.